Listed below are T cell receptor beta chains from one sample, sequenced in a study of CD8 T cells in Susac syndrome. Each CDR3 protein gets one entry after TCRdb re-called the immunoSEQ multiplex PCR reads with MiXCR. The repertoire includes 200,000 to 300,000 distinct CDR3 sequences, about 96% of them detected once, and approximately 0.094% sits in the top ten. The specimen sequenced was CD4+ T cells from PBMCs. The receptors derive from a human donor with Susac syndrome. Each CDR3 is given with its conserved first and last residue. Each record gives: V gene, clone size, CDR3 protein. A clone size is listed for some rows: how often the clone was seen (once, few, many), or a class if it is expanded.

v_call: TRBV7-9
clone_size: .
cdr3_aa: CASTKPGQGPSGYTF

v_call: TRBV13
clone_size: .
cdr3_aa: CASSSSSNEQFF

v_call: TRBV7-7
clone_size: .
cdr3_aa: CASSLGTTGETQYF

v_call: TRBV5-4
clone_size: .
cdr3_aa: CASSLSPGELPYEQYF

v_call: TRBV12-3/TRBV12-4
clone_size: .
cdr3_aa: CASSQRLAGSGDTQYF

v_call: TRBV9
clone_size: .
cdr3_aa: CASSVAPSGRSGELFF

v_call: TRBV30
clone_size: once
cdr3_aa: CAWSVLVTISTEAFF

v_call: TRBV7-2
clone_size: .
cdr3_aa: CASSPRGGPNEQFF

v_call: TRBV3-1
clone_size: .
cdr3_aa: CASSPGPTSGNTGELFF

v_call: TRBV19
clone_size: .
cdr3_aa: CASGEEMNTEAFF

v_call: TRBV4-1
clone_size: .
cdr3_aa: CASSQAFGGRETQYF

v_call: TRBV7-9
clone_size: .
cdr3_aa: CASSPWTLTYEQYF

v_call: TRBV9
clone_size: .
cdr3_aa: CASSVATFRTDTQYF

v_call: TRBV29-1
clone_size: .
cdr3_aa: CSVQLAGVVGELFF

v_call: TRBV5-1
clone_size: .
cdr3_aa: CASSLGGHSNQPQHF

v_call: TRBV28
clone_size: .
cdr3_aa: CASRLEPTGGPGETQYF

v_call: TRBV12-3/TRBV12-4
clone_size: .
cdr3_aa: CASSPDSNYGYTF

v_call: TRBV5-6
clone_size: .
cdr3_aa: CASSYLAGGYYEQYF

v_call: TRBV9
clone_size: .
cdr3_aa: CASSINGGAQPQHF

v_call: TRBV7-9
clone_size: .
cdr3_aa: CASSLGGDMNTEAFF

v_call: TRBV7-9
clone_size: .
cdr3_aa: CASSLVGVVGGGYTF

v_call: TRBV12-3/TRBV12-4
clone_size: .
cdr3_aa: CASSFAGPNYGYTF

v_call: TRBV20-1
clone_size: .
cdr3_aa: CSAMDKVMSGQFF

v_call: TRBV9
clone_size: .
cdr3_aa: CASSVGTGSGQPQHF

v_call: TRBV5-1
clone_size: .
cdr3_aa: CASSLAVGEQPQHF

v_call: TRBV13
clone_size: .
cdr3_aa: CASSPGAGLQETQYF

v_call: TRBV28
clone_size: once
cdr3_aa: CASTPLGQGLNIQYF

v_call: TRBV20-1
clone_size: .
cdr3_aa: CSAGPQGAGGTGELFF

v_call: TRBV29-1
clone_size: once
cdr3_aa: CSVDRGPNNEQFF

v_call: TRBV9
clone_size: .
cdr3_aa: CASSATGSPKGSQPQHF

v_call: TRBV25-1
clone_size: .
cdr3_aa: CASSPSDRRYGYTF

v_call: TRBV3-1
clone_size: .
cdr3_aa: CASSARDSVPEAFF

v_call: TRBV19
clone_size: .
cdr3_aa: CASSIGQASSYEQYF

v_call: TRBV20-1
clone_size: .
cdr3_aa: CSARAIQGANTGELFF

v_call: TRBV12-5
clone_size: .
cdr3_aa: CASGQWDRYGYTF

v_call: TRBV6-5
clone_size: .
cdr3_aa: CATHGPSYEQYF

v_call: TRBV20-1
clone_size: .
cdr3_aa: CSASGGLAGRRTDTQYF

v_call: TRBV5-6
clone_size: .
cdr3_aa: CASTSGSTEAFF

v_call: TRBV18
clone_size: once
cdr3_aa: CASSPPSQSYGYTF

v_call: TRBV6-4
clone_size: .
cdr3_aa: CASSAELSGVYEQYF

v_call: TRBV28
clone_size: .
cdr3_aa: CASSSGGVGQPQHF

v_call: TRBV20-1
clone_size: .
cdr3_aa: CSATGTGYGYTF

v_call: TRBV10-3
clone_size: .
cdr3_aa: CAIMSGGTDTQYF